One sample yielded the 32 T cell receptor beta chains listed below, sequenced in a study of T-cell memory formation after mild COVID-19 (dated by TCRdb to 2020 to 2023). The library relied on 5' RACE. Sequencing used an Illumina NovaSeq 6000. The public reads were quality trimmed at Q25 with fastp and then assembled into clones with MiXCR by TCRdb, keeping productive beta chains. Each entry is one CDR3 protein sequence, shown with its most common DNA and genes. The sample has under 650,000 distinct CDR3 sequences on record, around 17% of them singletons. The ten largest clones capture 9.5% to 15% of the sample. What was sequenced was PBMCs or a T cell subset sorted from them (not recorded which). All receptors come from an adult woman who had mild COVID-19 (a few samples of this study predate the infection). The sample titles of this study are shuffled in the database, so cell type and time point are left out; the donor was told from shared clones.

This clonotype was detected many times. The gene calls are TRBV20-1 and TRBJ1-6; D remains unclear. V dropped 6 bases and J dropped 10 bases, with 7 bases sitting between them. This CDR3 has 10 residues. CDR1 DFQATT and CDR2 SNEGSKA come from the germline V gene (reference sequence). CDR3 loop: CSADSSPLHF. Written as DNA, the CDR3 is TGCAGTGCGGATAGCTCACCCCTCCACTTT.

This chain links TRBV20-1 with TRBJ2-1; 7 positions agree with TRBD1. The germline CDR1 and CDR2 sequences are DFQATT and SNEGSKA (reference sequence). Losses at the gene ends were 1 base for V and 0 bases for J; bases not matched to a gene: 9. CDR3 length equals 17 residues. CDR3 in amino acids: CSARGSGAGGSYNEQFF. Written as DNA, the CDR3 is TGCAGTGCTAGAGGATCAGGGGCAGGGGGCTCCTACAATGAGCAGTTCTTC.

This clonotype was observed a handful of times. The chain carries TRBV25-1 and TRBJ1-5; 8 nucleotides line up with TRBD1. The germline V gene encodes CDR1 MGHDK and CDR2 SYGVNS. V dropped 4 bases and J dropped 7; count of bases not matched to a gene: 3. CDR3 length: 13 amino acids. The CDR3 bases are TGTGCCAGCAGTGGACAGGGGCGGCAGCCCCAGCATTTT. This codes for CASSGQGRQPQHF. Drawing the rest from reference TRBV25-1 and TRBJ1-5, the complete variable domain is EADIYQTPRYLVIGTGKKITLECSQTMGHDKMYWYQQDPGMELHLIHYSYGVNSTEKGDLSSESTVSRIRTEHFPLTLESARPSHTSQYLCASSGQGRQPQHFGDGTRLSIL.

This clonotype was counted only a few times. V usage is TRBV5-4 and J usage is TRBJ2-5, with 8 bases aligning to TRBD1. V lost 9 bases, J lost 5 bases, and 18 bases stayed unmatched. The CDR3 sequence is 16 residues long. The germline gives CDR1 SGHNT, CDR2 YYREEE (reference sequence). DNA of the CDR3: TGTGCCACCTCTATCGGACAGGGCGGTAATCGGGAGACCCAGTACTTC. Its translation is CATSIGQGGNRETQYF.

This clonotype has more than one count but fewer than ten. This CDR3 is CASRPRSDQETQYF. The DNA for the CDR3 is TGTGCCAGCAGACCGAGAAGCGACCAAGAGACCCAGTACTTC. The gene calls are TRBV12-3 or TRBV12-4 and TRBJ2-5; D gene uncertain. The CDR3 spans 14 residues. The V end was cut by 6 bases, the J end by 0 bases, with 11 bases between.

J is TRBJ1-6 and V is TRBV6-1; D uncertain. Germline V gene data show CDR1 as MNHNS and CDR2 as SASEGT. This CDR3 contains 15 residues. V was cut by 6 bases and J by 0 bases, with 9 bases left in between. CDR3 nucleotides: TGTGCCAGCAGGGCTACGAGCTCCTATAATTCACCCCTCCACTTT. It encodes CASRATSSYNSPLHF.

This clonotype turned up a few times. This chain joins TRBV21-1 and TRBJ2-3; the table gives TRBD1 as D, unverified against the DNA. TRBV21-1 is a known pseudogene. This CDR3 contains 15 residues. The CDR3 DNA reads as TGTGCCAGCAGCAAAGTCGCGGGGCGCACAGATACGCAGTATTTT. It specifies CASSKVAGRTDTQYF.

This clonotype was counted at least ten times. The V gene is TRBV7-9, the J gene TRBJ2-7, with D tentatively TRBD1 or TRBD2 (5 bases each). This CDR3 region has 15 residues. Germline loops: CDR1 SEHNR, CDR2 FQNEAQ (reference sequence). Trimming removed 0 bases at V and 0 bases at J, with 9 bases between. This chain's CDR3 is CASSLALGVSYEQYF. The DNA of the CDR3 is TGTGCCAGCAGCTTAGCGCTGGGGGTCTCCTACGAGCAGTACTTC.

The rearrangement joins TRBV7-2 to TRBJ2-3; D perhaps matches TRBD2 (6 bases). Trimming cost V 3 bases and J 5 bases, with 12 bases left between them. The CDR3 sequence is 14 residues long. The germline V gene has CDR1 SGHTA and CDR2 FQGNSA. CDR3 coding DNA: TGTGCCAGCAGCTTGCGGGGAGAGGGAGATACGCAGTATTTT. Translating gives CASSLRGEGDTQYF.

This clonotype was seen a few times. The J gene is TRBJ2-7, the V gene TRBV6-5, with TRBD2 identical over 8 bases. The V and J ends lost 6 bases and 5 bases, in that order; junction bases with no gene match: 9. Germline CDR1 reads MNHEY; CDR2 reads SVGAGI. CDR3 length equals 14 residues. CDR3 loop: CASRIGLAPDEQYF. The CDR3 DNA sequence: TGTGCCAGCAGGATCGGACTAGCTCCGGACGAGCAGTACTTC.

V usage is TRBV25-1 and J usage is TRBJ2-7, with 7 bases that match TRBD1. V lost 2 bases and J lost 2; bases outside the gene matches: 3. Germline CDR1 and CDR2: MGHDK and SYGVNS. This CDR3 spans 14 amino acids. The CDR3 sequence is CASSEPTGAYEQYF. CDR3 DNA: TGTGCCAGCAGTGAACCCACAGGGGCCTACGAGCAGTACTTC.

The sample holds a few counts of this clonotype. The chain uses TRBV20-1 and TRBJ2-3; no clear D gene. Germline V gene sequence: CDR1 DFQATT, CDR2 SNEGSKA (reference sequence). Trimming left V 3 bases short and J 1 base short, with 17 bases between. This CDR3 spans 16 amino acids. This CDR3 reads CSARAQLWPRTDTQYF. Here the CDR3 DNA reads TGCAGTGCTAGGGCACAGCTCTGGCCCCGCACAGATACGCAGTATTTT.

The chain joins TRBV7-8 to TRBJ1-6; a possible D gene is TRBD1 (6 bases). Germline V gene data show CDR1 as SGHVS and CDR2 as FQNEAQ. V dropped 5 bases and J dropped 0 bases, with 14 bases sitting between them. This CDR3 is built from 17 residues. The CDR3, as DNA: TGTGCCAGCAGCCTAAGGGGGTCAAGCTCCTATAATTCACCCCTCCACTTT. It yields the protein CASSLRGSSSYNSPLHF.

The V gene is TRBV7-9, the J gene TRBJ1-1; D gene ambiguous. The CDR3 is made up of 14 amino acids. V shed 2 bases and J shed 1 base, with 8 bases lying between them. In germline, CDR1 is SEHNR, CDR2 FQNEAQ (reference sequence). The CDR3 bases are TGTGCCAGCAGCTTATTGTCGCAGAACACTGAAGCTTTCTTT. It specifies CASSLLSQNTEAFF.

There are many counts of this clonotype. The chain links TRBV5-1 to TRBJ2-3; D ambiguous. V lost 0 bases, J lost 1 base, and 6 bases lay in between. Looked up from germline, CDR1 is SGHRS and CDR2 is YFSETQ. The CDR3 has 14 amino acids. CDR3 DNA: TGCGCCAGCAGCTTGGGGGCTGGCACAGATACGCAGTATTTT. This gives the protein CASSLGAGTDTQYF.

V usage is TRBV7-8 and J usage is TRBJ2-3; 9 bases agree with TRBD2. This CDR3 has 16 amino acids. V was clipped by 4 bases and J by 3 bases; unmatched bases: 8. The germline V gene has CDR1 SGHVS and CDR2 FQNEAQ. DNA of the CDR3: TGTGCCAGCAGCTACAGTTACGCGGGGGGGACAGATACGCAGTATTTT. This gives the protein CASSYSYAGGTDTQYF.

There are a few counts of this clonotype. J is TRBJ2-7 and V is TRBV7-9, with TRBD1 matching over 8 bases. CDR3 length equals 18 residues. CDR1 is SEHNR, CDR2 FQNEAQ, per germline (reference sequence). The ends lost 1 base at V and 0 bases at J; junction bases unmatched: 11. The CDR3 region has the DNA TGTGCCAGCAGCTTAGGCCCTACCCCCGGGACAGGCTCCTACGAGCAGTACTTC. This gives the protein CASSLGPTPGTGSYEQYF.

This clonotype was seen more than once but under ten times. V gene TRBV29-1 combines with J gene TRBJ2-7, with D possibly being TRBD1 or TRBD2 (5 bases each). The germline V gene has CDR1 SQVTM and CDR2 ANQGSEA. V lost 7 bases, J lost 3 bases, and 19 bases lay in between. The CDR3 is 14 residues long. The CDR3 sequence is CSALGDGRNYEQYF. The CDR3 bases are TGCAGCGCGTTAGGGGACGGGCGGAACTACGAGCAGTACTTC.

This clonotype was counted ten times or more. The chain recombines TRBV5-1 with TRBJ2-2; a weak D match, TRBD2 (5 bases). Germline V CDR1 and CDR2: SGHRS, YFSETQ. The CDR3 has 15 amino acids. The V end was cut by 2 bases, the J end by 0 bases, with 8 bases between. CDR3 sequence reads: CASSLVGTNTGELFF. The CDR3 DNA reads TGCGCCAGCAGCTTAGTCGGGACGAACACCGGGGAGCTGTTTTTT.

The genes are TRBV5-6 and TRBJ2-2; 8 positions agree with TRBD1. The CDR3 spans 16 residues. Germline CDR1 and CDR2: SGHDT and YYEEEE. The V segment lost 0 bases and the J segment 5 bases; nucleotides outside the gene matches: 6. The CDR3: CASSLVQGARTGELFF. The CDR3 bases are TGTGCCAGCAGCTTGGTTCAGGGGGCGAGGACCGGGGAGCTGTTTTTT.

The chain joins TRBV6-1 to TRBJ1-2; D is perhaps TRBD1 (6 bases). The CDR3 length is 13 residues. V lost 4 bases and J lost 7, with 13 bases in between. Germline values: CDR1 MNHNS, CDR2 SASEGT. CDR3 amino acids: CASSATGQTGYTF. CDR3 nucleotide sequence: TGTGCCAGCAGTGCCACCGGACAGACTGGCTACACCTTC.

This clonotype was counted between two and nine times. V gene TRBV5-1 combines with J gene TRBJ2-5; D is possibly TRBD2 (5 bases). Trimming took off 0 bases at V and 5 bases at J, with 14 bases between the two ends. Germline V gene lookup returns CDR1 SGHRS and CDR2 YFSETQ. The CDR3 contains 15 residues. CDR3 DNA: TGCGCCAGCAGCTTGGGGGATTTATCGGGGGAGACCCAGTACTTC. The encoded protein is CASSLGDLSGETQYF. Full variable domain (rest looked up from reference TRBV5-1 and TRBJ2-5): KAGVTQTPRYLIKTRGQQVTLSCSPISGHRSVSWYQQTPGQGLQFLFEYFSETQRNKGNFPGRFSGRQFSNSRSEMNVSTLELGDSALYLCASSLGDLSGETQYFGPGTRLLVL.

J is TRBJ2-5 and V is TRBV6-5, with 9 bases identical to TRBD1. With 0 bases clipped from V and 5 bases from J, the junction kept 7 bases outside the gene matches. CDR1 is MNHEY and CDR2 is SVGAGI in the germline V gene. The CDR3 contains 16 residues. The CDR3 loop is CASSYSPGQGSETQYF. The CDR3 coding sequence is TGTGCCAGCAGTTACTCGCCGGGACAGGGAAGTGAGACCCAGTACTTC.

The chain's CDR3 is CASSVNRVQETQYF. For the CDR3, the DNA is TGTGCCAGCAGTGTGAACAGGGTCCAAGAGACCCAGTACTTC. The chain couples TRBV6-1 to TRBJ2-5; TRBD1 might be the D (6 bases). CDR1 is MNHNS and CDR2 is SASEGT in the germline V gene. Trimming cost V 4 bases and J 1 base, with 10 bases left between them. The CDR3 loop spans 14 amino acids.

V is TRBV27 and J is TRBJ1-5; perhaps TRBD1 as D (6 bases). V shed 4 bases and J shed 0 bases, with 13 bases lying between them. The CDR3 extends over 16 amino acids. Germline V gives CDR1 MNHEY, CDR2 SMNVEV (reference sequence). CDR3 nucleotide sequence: TGTGCCAGCAGTTGTCGGGACATTTATAGCAATCAGCCCCAGCATTTT. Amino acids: CASSCRDIYSNQPQHF.

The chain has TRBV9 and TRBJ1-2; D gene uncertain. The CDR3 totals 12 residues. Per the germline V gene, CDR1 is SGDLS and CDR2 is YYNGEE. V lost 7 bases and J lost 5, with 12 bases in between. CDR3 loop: CASGGFLYGYTF. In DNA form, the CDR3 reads TGTGCCAGCGGCGGATTCCTGTATGGCTACACCTTC.

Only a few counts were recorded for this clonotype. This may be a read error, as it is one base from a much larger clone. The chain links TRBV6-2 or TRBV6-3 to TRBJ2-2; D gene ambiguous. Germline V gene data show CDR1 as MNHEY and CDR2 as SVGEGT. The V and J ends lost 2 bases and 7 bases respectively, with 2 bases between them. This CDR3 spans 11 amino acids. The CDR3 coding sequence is TGTGCCAGCAGTTACATCGGGGAGCTGTTTTTT. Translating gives CASSYIGELFF.

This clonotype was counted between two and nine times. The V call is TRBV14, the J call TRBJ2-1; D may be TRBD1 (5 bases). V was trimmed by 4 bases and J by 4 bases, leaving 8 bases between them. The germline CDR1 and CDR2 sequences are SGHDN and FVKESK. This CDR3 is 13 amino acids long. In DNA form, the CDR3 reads TGTGCCAGCAGCCGGGGCCGTTACAATGAGCAGTTCTTC. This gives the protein CASSRGRYNEQFF.

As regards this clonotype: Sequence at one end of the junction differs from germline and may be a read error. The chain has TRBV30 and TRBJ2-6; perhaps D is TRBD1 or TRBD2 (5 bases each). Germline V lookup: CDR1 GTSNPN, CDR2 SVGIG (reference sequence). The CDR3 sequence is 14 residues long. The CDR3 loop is CAWCVGTGANVLTF. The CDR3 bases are TGTGCCTGGTGTGTGGGGACCGGGGCCAACGTCCTGACTTTC. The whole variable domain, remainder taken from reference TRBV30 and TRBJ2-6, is SQTIHQWPATLVQPVGSPLSLECTVEGTSNPNLYWYRQAAGRGLQLLFYSVGIGQISSEVPQNLSASRPQDRQFILSSKKLLLSDSGFYLCAWCVGTGANVLTFGAGSRLTVL.

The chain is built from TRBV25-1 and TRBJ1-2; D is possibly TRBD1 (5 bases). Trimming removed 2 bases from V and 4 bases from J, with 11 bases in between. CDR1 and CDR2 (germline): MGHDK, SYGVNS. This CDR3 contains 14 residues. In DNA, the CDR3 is TGTGCCAGCAGTGAAGTCGGGAGGGGCTATGGCTACACCTTC. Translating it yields CASSEVGRGYGYTF.

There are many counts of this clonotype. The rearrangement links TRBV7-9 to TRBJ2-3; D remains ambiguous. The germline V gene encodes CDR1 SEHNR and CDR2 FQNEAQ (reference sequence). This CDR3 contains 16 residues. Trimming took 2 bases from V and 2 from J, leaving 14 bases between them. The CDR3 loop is CASSLWVSSNTDTQYF. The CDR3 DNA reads TGTGCCAGCAGCTTATGGGTTAGCTCTAACACAGATACGCAGTATTTT.

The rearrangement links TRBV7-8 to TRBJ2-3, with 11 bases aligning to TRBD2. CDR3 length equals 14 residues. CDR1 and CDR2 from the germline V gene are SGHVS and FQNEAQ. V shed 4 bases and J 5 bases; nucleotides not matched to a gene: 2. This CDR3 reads CASSWGTSGDTQYF. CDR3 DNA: TGTGCCAGCAGCTGGGGGACTAGCGGAGATACGCAGTATTTT. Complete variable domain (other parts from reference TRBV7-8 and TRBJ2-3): GAGVSQSPRYKVAKRGQDVALRCDPISGHVSLFWYQQALGQGPEFLTYFQNEAQLDKSGLPSDRFFAERPEGSVSTLKIQRTQQEDSAVYLCASSWGTSGDTQYFGPGTRLTVL.